The rows below give T cell receptor beta chains drawn from one sample of a study of blood T cells in healthy people across ages. TCRdb fed the 5' RACE reads into MiXCR, producing one record per CDR3 protein. This sample carries about 1.5 million distinct CDR3 sequences, roughly 43% of them seen once, and the ten largest clones take approximately 4.1%. Sequencing input: blood. Receptor source: a young woman in good health. Both conserved end residues are part of each CDR3. The D gene is left open where the match is weak. Rows may omit the clone size; those that give it use once, few, many or a size class.

d_gene: -
abundance: -
v_gene: TRBV5-5
j_gene: TRBJ2-5
CDR3aa: CASSFSSEGLGWTQYF
CDR3nt: TGTGCCAGCAGCTTTTCTTCGGAAGGGCTTGGGTGGACCCAGTACTTC

d_gene: -
abundance: once
v_gene: TRBV12-3/TRBV12-4
j_gene: TRBJ2-3
CDR3aa: CASRPYEGGFADTQYF
CDR3nt: TGTGCCAGCAGACCTTATGAGGGGGGGTTCGCAGATACGCAGTATTTT

d_gene: -
abundance: few
v_gene: TRBV13
j_gene: TRBJ1-5
CDR3aa: CASSLYGRGNQPQHF
CDR3nt: TGTGCCAGCAGCCTTTACGGCCGGGGCAATCAGCCCCAGCATTTT

d_gene: TRBD1
abundance: few
v_gene: TRBV7-3
j_gene: TRBJ2-6
CDR3aa: CASSFSGTGVPSGANVLTF
CDR3nt: TGTGCCAGCAGCTTTTCCGGGACAGGGGTCCCCTCTGGGGCCAACGTCCTGACTTTC

d_gene: -
abundance: -
v_gene: TRBV3-1
j_gene: TRBJ2-3
CDR3aa: CASSQVEPDTQYF
CDR3nt: TGTGCCAGCAGCCAAGTTGAACCAGATACGCAGTATTTT

d_gene: -
abundance: -
v_gene: TRBV20-1
j_gene: TRBJ2-5
CDR3aa: CSARGRKGDNEQYF
CDR3nt: TGCAGTGCTAGGGGGAGGAAAGGCGACAATGAGCAGTACTTC

d_gene: -
abundance: few
v_gene: TRBV25-1
j_gene: TRBJ1-1
CDR3aa: CASSELRREGLTEAFF
CDR3nt: TGTGCCAGCAGTGAATTGCGCCGTGAGGGATTAACTGAAGCTTTCTTT

d_gene: -
abundance: few
v_gene: TRBV12-3/TRBV12-4
j_gene: TRBJ2-1
CDR3aa: CASSLFRNNEQFF
CDR3nt: TGTGCCAGCAGTCTCTTCAGGAACAATGAGCAGTTCTTC

d_gene: -
abundance: few
v_gene: TRBV12-3/TRBV12-4
j_gene: TRBJ2-7
CDR3aa: CASSLVRGNEQYF
CDR3nt: TGTGCCAGCAGTTTAGTCCGGGGAAATGAGCAGTACTTC

d_gene: -
abundance: few
v_gene: TRBV20-1
j_gene: TRBJ1-2
CDR3aa: CSAGGGRTNYGYTF
CDR3nt: TGCAGTGCTGGGGGGGGACGAACTAACTATGGCTACACCTTC

d_gene: -
abundance: few
v_gene: TRBV3-1
j_gene: TRBJ1-1
CDR3aa: CASSLSQVDTEAFF
CDR3nt: TGTGCCAGCAGCCTTTCACAGGTTGATACTGAAGCTTTCTTT

d_gene: -
abundance: -
v_gene: TRBV7-2
j_gene: TRBJ1-5
CDR3aa: CASSLLSSGQPQHF
CDR3nt: TGTGCCAGCAGCTTATTATCAAGCGGCCAGCCCCAGCATTTT

d_gene: -
abundance: -
v_gene: TRBV4-3
j_gene: TRBJ1-1
CDR3aa: CASSPRSGSHGAFF
CDR3nt: TGCGCCAGCAGCCCCAGATCCGGGAGCCACGGGGCTTTCTTT

d_gene: TRBD2
abundance: -
v_gene: TRBV4-1
j_gene: TRBJ2-1
CDR3aa: CASSQDSPGGPDEQFF
CDR3nt: TGCGCCAGCAGCCAAGATTCCCCGGGGGGGCCCGATGAGCAGTTCTTC

d_gene: -
abundance: many
v_gene: TRBV7-2
j_gene: TRBJ2-3
CDR3aa: CASSLISGDTQYF
CDR3nt: TGTGCCAGCAGCTTAATCTCGGGAGATACGCAGTATTTT

d_gene: -
abundance: -
v_gene: TRBV7-8
j_gene: TRBJ1-4
CDR3aa: CASSTGLRNEKLFF
CDR3nt: TGTGCCAGCAGCACAGGGCTCCGGAATGAAAAACTGTTTTTT

d_gene: TRBD1
abundance: -
v_gene: TRBV25-1
j_gene: TRBJ2-2
CDR3aa: CASSEGQGALITGELFF
CDR3nt: TGTGCCAGCAGTGAAGGACAGGGGGCGTTAATAACCGGGGAGCTGTTTTTT

d_gene: TRBD1
abundance: few
v_gene: TRBV29-1
j_gene: TRBJ1-1
CDR3aa: CSVTGTGALNTEAFF
CDR3nt: TGCAGCGTTACCGGGACAGGGGCCCTGAACACTGAAGCTTTCTTT

d_gene: -
abundance: few
v_gene: TRBV12-3/TRBV12-4
j_gene: TRBJ2-1
CDR3aa: CASSLAGGDDEQFF
CDR3nt: TGTGCCAGCAGTTTAGCAGGCGGGGACGATGAGCAGTTCTTC

d_gene: TRBD1
abundance: -
v_gene: TRBV7-2
j_gene: TRBJ2-4
CDR3aa: CASSLVGGTGPKNIQYF
CDR3nt: TGTGCCAGCAGCTTAGTTGGCGGGACAGGGCCCAAAAACATTCAGTACTTC

d_gene: -
abundance: -
v_gene: TRBV30
j_gene: TRBJ1-2
CDR3aa: CAWSGVSFNYGYTF
CDR3nt: TGTGCCTGGAGTGGTGTCTCTTTTAACTATGGCTACACCTTC

d_gene: -
abundance: -
v_gene: TRBV3-1
j_gene: TRBJ1-1
CDR3aa: CASSQGRYRDTEAFF
CDR3nt: TGTGCCAGCAGCCAGGGGCGCTATAGGGACACTGAAGCTTTCTTT

d_gene: -
abundance: -
v_gene: TRBV29-1
j_gene: TRBJ2-5
CDR3aa: CSVEDLTLGETQYF
CDR3nt: TGCAGCGTTGAAGATTTAACGTTAGGAGAGACCCAGTACTTC

d_gene: -
abundance: -
v_gene: TRBV13
j_gene: TRBJ1-2
CDR3aa: CASSLVGGASNGYTF
CDR3nt: TGTGCCAGCAGCTTAGTTGGGGGGGCGTCGAATGGCTACACCTTC

d_gene: -
abundance: many
v_gene: TRBV27
j_gene: TRBJ2-5
CDR3aa: CASSFQGETQYF
CDR3nt: TGTGCCAGCAGTTTTCAGGGCGAGACCCAGTACTTC

d_gene: TRBD2
abundance: -
v_gene: TRBV20-1
j_gene: TRBJ2-7
CDR3aa: CSARDRVTSGGSYEQYF
CDR3nt: TGCAGTGCTAGAGATCGGGTGACTAGCGGGGGATCCTACGAGCAGTACTTC

d_gene: -
abundance: few
v_gene: TRBV2
j_gene: TRBJ1-4
CDR3aa: CASSSGPEGEKLFF
CDR3nt: TGTGCCAGCAGTTCCGGACCCGAGGGCGAAAAACTGTTTTTT

d_gene: -
abundance: -
v_gene: TRBV7-2
j_gene: TRBJ2-5
CDR3aa: CASSLESVTQYF
CDR3nt: TGTGCCAGCAGCTTAGAGTCTGTGACCCAGTACTTC

d_gene: -
abundance: few
v_gene: TRBV9
j_gene: TRBJ1-4
CDR3aa: CASSVVACEKLFF
CDR3nt: TGTGCCAGCAGCGTAGTTGCTTGCGAAAAACTGTTTTTT

d_gene: -
abundance: -
v_gene: TRBV7-9
j_gene: TRBJ2-7
CDR3aa: CASSLGDKYEQYF
CDR3nt: TGTGCCAGCAGCTTGGGAGACAAGTACGAGCAGTACTTC

d_gene: TRBD1
abundance: -
v_gene: TRBV20-1
j_gene: TRBJ2-3
CDR3aa: CSATSDRGTDTQYF
CDR3nt: TGCAGTGCTACGTCGGACAGGGGGACAGATACGCAGTATTTT

d_gene: TRBD1
abundance: -
v_gene: TRBV19
j_gene: TRBJ2-5
CDR3aa: CASTGDSQETQYF
CDR3nt: TGTGCCAGTACCGGGGACAGCCAAGAGACCCAGTACTTC

d_gene: TRBD2
abundance: -
v_gene: TRBV6-1
j_gene: TRBJ2-1
CDR3aa: CASIRGGPNNEQFF
CDR3nt: TGTGCCAGCATCCGGGGGGGCCCAAACAATGAGCAGTTCTTC

d_gene: TRBD2
abundance: -
v_gene: TRBV29-1
j_gene: TRBJ2-1
CDR3aa: CSVETGTSGYNEQFF
CDR3nt: TGCAGCGTTGAGACCGGGACTAGCGGTTACAATGAGCAGTTCTTC

d_gene: -
abundance: -
v_gene: TRBV6-5
j_gene: TRBJ2-5
CDR3aa: CASSSAASTGQETQYF
CDR3nt: TGTGCCAGCAGTTCGGCCGCCTCGACTGGCCAAGAGACCCAGTACTTC

d_gene: -
abundance: few
v_gene: TRBV29-1
j_gene: TRBJ1-5
CDR3aa: CSVWDGNQPQHF
CDR3nt: TGCAGCGTCTGGGACGGAAATCAGCCCCAGCATTTT

d_gene: -
abundance: -
v_gene: TRBV9
j_gene: TRBJ2-7
CDR3aa: CASSVDGRGRIYEQYF
CDR3nt: TGTGCCAGCAGCGTAGATGGAAGAGGGAGAATCTACGAGCAGTACTTC

d_gene: -
abundance: once
v_gene: TRBV4-1
j_gene: TRBJ2-1
CDR3aa: CASSQDLGMGNEQFF
CDR3nt: TGCGCCAGCAGCCAAGATCTGGGGATGGGTAATGAGCAGTTCTTC

d_gene: -
abundance: few
v_gene: TRBV7-9
j_gene: TRBJ2-1
CDR3aa: CASSPPSLSDEQFF
CDR3nt: TGTGCCAGCAGCCCCCCCTCCCTAAGTGATGAGCAGTTCTTC

d_gene: TRBD1
abundance: few
v_gene: TRBV4-3
j_gene: TRBJ2-5
CDR3aa: CASSPRGTGSDNEQYF
CDR3nt: TGCGCCAGCAGCCCCCGAGGGACAGGGTCGGACAATGAGCAGTACTTC

d_gene: -
abundance: -
v_gene: TRBV9
j_gene: TRBJ1-2
CDR3aa: CASSVGGDFGYTF
CDR3nt: TGTGCCAGCAGCGTAGGAGGGGATTTCGGCTACACCTTC

d_gene: TRBD1
abundance: -
v_gene: TRBV25-1
j_gene: TRBJ1-4
CDR3aa: CASSEGGQTGAGEKLFF
CDR3nt: TGTGCCAGCAGTGAAGGAGGCCAGACAGGGGCTGGAGAAAAACTGTTTTTT

d_gene: -
abundance: few
v_gene: TRBV4-1
j_gene: TRBJ2-5
CDR3aa: CASSPDMYETQYF
CDR3nt: TGCGCCAGCAGCCCGGACATGTACGAGACCCAGTACTTC

d_gene: -
abundance: -
v_gene: TRBV12-5
j_gene: TRBJ2-5
CDR3aa: CASDYIGTQYF
CDR3nt: TGTGCTAGTGATTACATTGGGACCCAGTACTTC

d_gene: -
abundance: few
v_gene: TRBV13
j_gene: TRBJ1-1
CDR3aa: CASSTGGVNTEAFF
CDR3nt: TGTGCCAGCAGCACAGGAGGGGTAAACACTGAAGCTTTCTTT

d_gene: TRBD2
abundance: -
v_gene: TRBV7-6
j_gene: TRBJ2-1
CDR3aa: CASSPTAPIVAGVGYEQFF
CDR3nt: TGTGCCAGCAGCCCGACTGCCCCCATAGTAGCGGGAGTAGGTTATGAGCAGTTCTTC

d_gene: -
abundance: once
v_gene: TRBV10-3
j_gene: TRBJ2-2
CDR3aa: CAIKFGLNTGELFF
CDR3nt: TGTGCCATCAAATTCGGACTCAACACCGGGGAGCTGTTTTTT